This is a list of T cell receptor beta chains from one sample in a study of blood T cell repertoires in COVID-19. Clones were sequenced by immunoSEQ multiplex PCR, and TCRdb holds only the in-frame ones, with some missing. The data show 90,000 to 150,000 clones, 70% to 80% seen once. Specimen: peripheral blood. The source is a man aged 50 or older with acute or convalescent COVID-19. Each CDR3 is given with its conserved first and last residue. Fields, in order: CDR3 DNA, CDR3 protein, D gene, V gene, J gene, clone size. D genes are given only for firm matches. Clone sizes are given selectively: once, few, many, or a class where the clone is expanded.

cdr3_nt: TGTGCCAGCAGCGGTAGACTAGCGGTGTACAATGAGCAGTTCTTC; cdr3_aa: CASSGRLAVYNEQFF; d_call: TRBD2; v_call: TRBV7-9; j_call: TRBJ2-1; clone_size: -
cdr3_nt: TGTGCCAGCAGCGTACAGAATTCACCCCTCCACTTT; cdr3_aa: CASSVQNSPLHF; d_call: -; v_call: TRBV7-2; j_call: TRBJ1-6; clone_size: -
cdr3_nt: TGTGCCAGCATCCGGGACAGGGGTGAAAAACTGTTTTTT; cdr3_aa: CASIRDRGEKLFF; d_call: TRBD1; v_call: TRBV7-9; j_call: TRBJ1-4; clone_size: -
cdr3_nt: TGTGCCAGCAGCTACCCGGGACTAGCGGGAGGGAATGAGCAGTTCTTC; cdr3_aa: CASSYPGLAGGNEQFF; d_call: TRBD2; v_call: TRBV5-8; j_call: TRBJ2-1; clone_size: -
cdr3_nt: TGTGCCAGCAGTTTATCTTTCGCGGCAGATACGCAGTATTTT; cdr3_aa: CASSLSFAADTQYF; d_call: -; v_call: TRBV27; j_call: TRBJ2-3; clone_size: -
cdr3_nt: TGTGCCAGCAGCTTAACCGGTTCGGAGTATGGCTACACCTTC; cdr3_aa: CASSLTGSEYGYTF; d_call: -; v_call: TRBV7-3; j_call: TRBJ1-2; clone_size: -
cdr3_nt: TGTGCCAGCAGTTTCGTTCTAGCGGGAGGTTACAATGAGCAGTTCTTC; cdr3_aa: CASSFVLAGGYNEQFF; d_call: TRBD2; v_call: TRBV28; j_call: TRBJ2-1; clone_size: -
cdr3_nt: TGTGCCAGTAGTTCGACAGGGGACAATCAGCCCCAGCATTTT; cdr3_aa: CASSSTGDNQPQHF; d_call: TRBD1; v_call: TRBV19; j_call: TRBJ1-5; clone_size: few
cdr3_nt: TGTGCCAGCAGCCAAGATTCCGGGTCCGGAAACACCATATATTTT; cdr3_aa: CASSQDSGSGNTIYF; d_call: -; v_call: TRBV3-1/TRBV3-2; j_call: TRBJ1-3; clone_size: few
cdr3_nt: TGTGCCAGCAGTGTGCTAGCGGGAGGCACAGATACGCAGTATTTT; cdr3_aa: CASSVLAGGTDTQYF; d_call: TRBD2; v_call: TRBV2; j_call: TRBJ2-3; clone_size: -
cdr3_nt: TGTGCCAGTAGTACGGCGGCCAGCGATGAAAAACTGTTTTTT; cdr3_aa: CASSTAASDEKLFF; d_call: -; v_call: TRBV19; j_call: TRBJ1-4; clone_size: -
cdr3_nt: TGTGCCAGCAGCTCCTTAGTCTCCGACATGGGTACTGAAGCTTTCTTT; cdr3_aa: CASSSLVSDMGTEAFF; d_call: -; v_call: TRBV7-6; j_call: TRBJ1-1; clone_size: -
cdr3_nt: TGCGCCAGCAGCCAGAGGTCAGAAACTTATGGCTACACCTTC; cdr3_aa: CASSQRSETYGYTF; d_call: -; v_call: TRBV5-1; j_call: TRBJ1-2; clone_size: -
cdr3_nt: TGTGCCAGCAGCTCGGGACAGGGGGCTTGGAGTGAAAAACTGTTTTTT; cdr3_aa: CASSSGQGAWSEKLFF; d_call: TRBD1; v_call: TRBV5-5; j_call: TRBJ1-4; clone_size: few
cdr3_nt: TGTGCCAGCAGCCCTATGACAGGAAACACCGGGGAGCTGTTTTTT; cdr3_aa: CASSPMTGNTGELFF; d_call: -; v_call: TRBV7-3; j_call: TRBJ2-2; clone_size: many
cdr3_nt: TGTGCCAGCAGGGGGCAGGGTGATTCACCCCTCCACTTT; cdr3_aa: CASRGQGDSPLHF; d_call: -; v_call: TRBV3-1/TRBV3-2; j_call: TRBJ1-6; clone_size: -
cdr3_nt: TGTGCCAGCAGTGAAGCTTTGACAGAAGCTAACTATGGCTACACCTTC; cdr3_aa: CASSEALTEANYGYTF; d_call: -; v_call: TRBV6-1; j_call: TRBJ1-2; clone_size: -
cdr3_nt: TGTGCCAGCAGCCAAGATAGCGCGACTAGCGGTTCCTACGAGCAGTACTTC; cdr3_aa: CASSQDSATSGSYEQYF; d_call: TRBD2; v_call: TRBV4-2; j_call: TRBJ2-7; clone_size: -
cdr3_nt: TGCGCCAGCAGCTTGGCAATAAGTCGGGAAGCTTTCTTT; cdr3_aa: CASSLAISREAFF; d_call: -; v_call: TRBV5-1; j_call: TRBJ1-1; clone_size: -
cdr3_nt: TGTGCCAGCAGCTTAGATGGGACAGGGGCGAAGGAGCAGTACTTC; cdr3_aa: CASSLDGTGAKEQYF; d_call: TRBD1; v_call: TRBV7-2; j_call: TRBJ2-7; clone_size: -
cdr3_nt: TGCAGTGCTAGTGCGACAAGAACCGGGGAGCTGTTTTTT; cdr3_aa: CSASATRTGELFF; d_call: -; v_call: TRBV20-1; j_call: TRBJ2-2; clone_size: -
cdr3_nt: TGTGCCAGCATGAGGCAGGGCGAGAACATTCAGTACTTC; cdr3_aa: CASMRQGENIQYF; d_call: -; v_call: TRBV7-2; j_call: TRBJ2-4; clone_size: -
cdr3_nt: TGTGCCAGTTCCGGGACAGGGCTTCCCAATGAGCAGTTCTTC; cdr3_aa: CASSGTGLPNEQFF; d_call: TRBD1; v_call: TRBV19; j_call: TRBJ2-1; clone_size: few
cdr3_nt: TGCGCCAGCAGCCCGGGACTAGCCTACGAGCAGTACTTC; cdr3_aa: CASSPGLAYEQYF; d_call: TRBD2; v_call: TRBV5-1; j_call: TRBJ2-7; clone_size: -
cdr3_nt: TGCGCCAGCTTCTCTAGCGGAGATCTTCTTGGGGAGCAGTTCTTC; cdr3_aa: CASFSSGDLLGEQFF; d_call: TRBD2; v_call: TRBV5-1; j_call: TRBJ2-1; clone_size: -
cdr3_nt: TGTGCCAGCAGTTTACCCGACAGGGTCCACGAGCAGTACTTC; cdr3_aa: CASSLPDRVHEQYF; d_call: TRBD1; v_call: TRBV28; j_call: TRBJ2-7; clone_size: -
cdr3_nt: TGTGCCAGCAGCGGAGAGCTCCAAGATGGCTACACCTTC; cdr3_aa: CASSGELQDGYTF; d_call: -; v_call: TRBV6-5; j_call: TRBJ1-2; clone_size: -
cdr3_nt: TGTGCCAGCAGCGTCGGACAGGCTAACTATGGCTACACCTTC; cdr3_aa: CASSVGQANYGYTF; d_call: TRBD1; v_call: TRBV5-5; j_call: TRBJ1-2; clone_size: -
cdr3_nt: TGCAGCGTATCATATGGCTACACCTTC; cdr3_aa: CSVSYGYTF; d_call: -; v_call: TRBV29-1; j_call: TRBJ1-2; clone_size: few
cdr3_nt: TGTGCCAGCAGCTTGGCGGCGGGGAACAATGAGCAGTTCTTC; cdr3_aa: CASSLAAGNNEQFF; d_call: -; v_call: TRBV7-9; j_call: TRBJ2-1; clone_size: -
cdr3_nt: TGTGCCAGTTCTAAGCGGATCTACAATGAGCAGTTCTTC; cdr3_aa: CASSKRIYNEQFF; d_call: -; v_call: TRBV19; j_call: TRBJ2-1; clone_size: -
cdr3_nt: TGCGCCAGCAGCCAGGGACTAGCGGGAGCCTCCGAGCAGTACTTC; cdr3_aa: CASSQGLAGASEQYF; d_call: TRBD2; v_call: TRBV4-1; j_call: TRBJ2-7; clone_size: -
cdr3_nt: TGTGCCAGCAGTGAAACCAGGGGGGAAGGTCAGCCCCAGCATTTT; cdr3_aa: CASSETRGEGQPQHF; d_call: TRBD1; v_call: TRBV2; j_call: TRBJ1-5; clone_size: -
cdr3_nt: TGTGCCAGCTCCACTAGCGGGCAATACAATGAGCAGTTCTTC; cdr3_aa: CASSTSGQYNEQFF; d_call: TRBD2; v_call: TRBV6-5; j_call: TRBJ2-1; clone_size: -
cdr3_nt: TGTGCCAGCAGTTTAGGGACATCGAGGGAGCCCCAGCATTTT; cdr3_aa: CASSLGTSREPQHF; d_call: -; v_call: TRBV28; j_call: TRBJ1-5; clone_size: -
cdr3_nt: TGTGCCACACAAACTAGCGGGACCTACGAGCAGTACTTC; cdr3_aa: CATQTSGTYEQYF; d_call: TRBD2; v_call: TRBV6-5; j_call: TRBJ2-7; clone_size: -
cdr3_nt: TGTGCCAGCAGCTTAGTCGGGGCAGGGGCAGTCACAGATACGCAGTATTTT; cdr3_aa: CASSLVGAGAVTDTQYF; d_call: -; v_call: TRBV7-6; j_call: TRBJ2-3; clone_size: few
cdr3_nt: TGTGCCAGTAGTATCGGGACTAGCGGGGGGCGTGGCACCGGGGAGCTGTTTTTT; cdr3_aa: CASSIGTSGGRGTGELFF; d_call: TRBD2; v_call: TRBV19; j_call: TRBJ2-2; clone_size: many
cdr3_nt: TGTGCCAGTAGGATGGGGGGGAGCTCCTACAATGAGCAGTTCTTC; cdr3_aa: CASRMGGSSYNEQFF; d_call: TRBD2; v_call: TRBV19; j_call: TRBJ2-1; clone_size: -
cdr3_nt: TGTGCCAGCTCAAATCGACAGGGAACAACTAATGAAAAACTGTTTTTT; cdr3_aa: CASSNRQGTTNEKLFF; d_call: TRBD1; v_call: TRBV18; j_call: TRBJ1-4; clone_size: -
cdr3_nt: TGTGCCAGCAGCCAACGGAGGGCTGCCACAGATACGCAGTATTTT; cdr3_aa: CASSQRRAATDTQYF; d_call: -; v_call: TRBV7-8; j_call: TRBJ2-3; clone_size: -
cdr3_nt: TGTGCCAGCAGCTTGCCTTGGACTAGGATGTCCGGGGAGCTGTTTTTT; cdr3_aa: CASSLPWTRMSGELFF; d_call: TRBD2; v_call: TRBV5-5; j_call: TRBJ2-2; clone_size: -
cdr3_nt: TGCAGTGCTTCCGACACCCACGAGCAGTACTTC; cdr3_aa: CSASDTHEQYF; d_call: -; v_call: TRBV20-1; j_call: TRBJ2-7; clone_size: -